A selection of T cell receptor beta chains follows, all from one sample in a study of OX40 agonist ivuxolimab in advanced cancers. Assay: immunoSEQ multiplex PCR; the TCRdb copy retains only in-frame clones and omits some. In the table there are fewer than 95,000 clones, around 91% of which are singletons. The sample here was CD4+ or CD8+ T cells sorted from blood, taken in a trial of the OX40 agonist ivuxolimab. The receptors derive from an adult with an advanced solid tumor such as melanoma, head and neck, liver or kidney cancer. CDR3s include the opening cysteine and the closing phenylalanine or tryptophan. The D gene is left open where the match is weak. Only part of the rows carry a size: once, few, many, or a class if the clone is expanded.

NA	15	TRBV10-3	NA	TRBJ1-3	CAISAQELSGNTIYF	TGTGCCATCAGTGCCCAGGAATTATCTGGAAACACCATATATTTT
NA	17	TRBV7-2	NA	TRBJ2-3	CASSQRSRAARTDTQYF	TGTGCCAGCAGCCAACGGTCCAGGGCAGCCCGAACAGATACGCAGTATTTT
NA	14	TRBV10-3	NA	TRBJ2-5	CAISVGASQETQYF	TGTGCCATCAGTGTTGGGGCGAGCCAAGAGACCCAGTACTTC
once	18	TRBV7-2	NA	TRBJ2-4	CASSLSWGGPLAKNIQYF	TGTGCCAGCAGCTTAAGTTGGGGAGGTCCACTAGCCAAAAACATTCAGTACTTC
few	13	TRBV11-2	NA	TRBJ1-2	CASRPGGDYGYTF	TGTGCCAGCAGGCCGGGGGGCGACTATGGCTACACCTTC
NA	16	TRBV7-3	NA	TRBJ1-1	CASSPRQRWVGTEAFF	TGTGCCAGCAGCCCCCGCCAAAGGTGGGTGGGCACTGAAGCTTTCTTT
NA	17	TRBV21-1	NA	TRBJ2-7	CASSTRWTGHTPYEQYF	TGTGCCAGCAGCACCAGATGGACAGGGCATACCCCCTACGAGCAGTACTTC
NA	16	TRBV5-4	TRBD2	TRBJ2-3	CASSLDPAGDGDTQYF	TGTGCCAGCAGCTTGGACCCTGCGGGAGACGGAGATACGCAGTATTTT
NA	15	TRBV19	NA	TRBJ2-1	CASSIFLVSYNEQFF	TGTGCCAGTAGTATTTTTCTAGTGTCCTACAATGAGCAGTTCTTC
NA	14	TRBV7-9	NA	TRBJ1-2	CASSLGDFDYGYTF	TGTGCCAGCAGCTTAGGGGACTTTGACTATGGCTACACCTTC
NA	12	TRBV29-1	NA	TRBJ1-1	CSAGIENTEAFF	TGCAGCGCGGGAATCGAGAACACTGAAGCTTTCTTT
NA	15	TRBV2	TRBD2	TRBJ2-5	CASTPWLAGDRTQYF	TGTGCCAGCACCCCTTGGCTAGCGGGTGATCGGACCCAGTACTTC
NA	15	TRBV15	TRBD1	TRBJ1-1	CATKGIRGEDTEAFF	TGTGCCACCAAAGGAATCAGGGGGGAGGACACTGAAGCTTTCTTT
once	15	TRBV19	TRBD1	TRBJ1-5	CASSIMGQDNQPQHF	TGTGCCAGTAGTATAATGGGACAGGACAATCAGCCCCAGCATTTT
NA	20	TRBV4-3	TRBD1	TRBJ2-1	CASSQDPTRTGASRSDEQFF	TGCGCCAGCAGCCAAGACCCCACCAGGACAGGGGCCTCACGCAGTGATGAGCAGTTCTTC
once	13	TRBV11-1	NA	TRBJ1-1	CASRSRVNTEAFF	TGTGCCAGCAGGTCCCGGGTGAACACTGAAGCTTTCTTT
NA	14	TRBV19	NA	TRBJ1-2	CASSQTDSLYGYTF	TGTGCCAGTAGTCAAACGGACTCTCTGTATGGCTACACCTTC
NA	15	TRBV5-4	TRBD2	TRBJ2-7	CASSDRTSATYEQYF	TGTGCCAGCAGCGATAGGACTAGCGCGACCTACGAGCAGTACTTC
NA	14	TRBV9	TRBD1	TRBJ1-5	CASSVGQGGSPQHF	TGTGCCAGCAGCGTAGGACAGGGGGGTTCTCCCCAGCATTTT
few	17	TRBV4-3	TRBD2	TRBJ2-2	CASSETSGSYFTGELFF	TGCGCCAGCAGCGAGACTAGCGGCAGTTACTTCACCGGGGAGCTGTTTTTT
NA	14	TRBV19	NA	TRBJ2-3	CASAGQFSTDTQYF	TGTGCCAGTGCCGGGCAGTTTAGCACAGATACGCAGTATTTT
NA	17	TRBV5-6	NA	TRBJ1-1	CASSLYNPGASGTEAFF	TGTGCCAGCAGCTTATATAACCCAGGGGCGTCTGGCACTGAAGCTTTCTTT
NA	13	TRBV4-2	NA	TRBJ1-5	CASSQDALQPQHF	TGTGCCAGCAGCCAAGATGCCCTTCAGCCCCAGCATTTT
NA	15	TRBV13	TRBD1	TRBJ1-4	CASSGPRGREEKLFF	TGTGCCAGCAGCGGACCCAGGGGGCGCGAAGAAAAACTGTTTTTT
once	19	TRBV21-1	NA	TRBJ1-5	CASSKFPGQGPYHNQPQHF	TGTGCCAGCAGCAAATTCCCGGGACAGGGACCGTATCACAATCAGCCCCAGCATTTT
NA	16	TRBV7-3	NA	TRBJ2-2	CASTLPQGSITGELFF	TGTGCCAGCACCCTCCCGCAGGGAAGTATCACCGGGGAGCTGTTTTTT
NA	13	TRBV11-3	NA	TRBJ1-1	CASSLVTGTEAFF	TGTGCCAGCAGCTTAGTGACAGGTACTGAAGCTTTCTTT
NA	17	TRBV7-8	TRBD2	TRBJ2-7	CASSPGTTSGRAYEQYF	TGTGCCAGCAGCCCCGGTACGACTAGCGGGAGAGCCTACGAGCAGTACTTC
NA	13	TRBV6-1	NA	TRBJ1-5	CASSVNSDQPQHF	TGTGCCAGCAGTGTTAACAGTGATCAGCCCCAGCATTTT
NA	14	TRBV7-6	NA	TRBJ2-3	CASSLANSADTQYF	TGTGCCAGCAGCCTAGCGAACTCGGCAGATACGCAGTATTTT
NA	17	TRBV22-1	NA	TRBJ2-1	CPGSSRVTIRSYNEQFF	TGTCCTGGGAGCTCCCGGGTAACGATTAGAAGCTACAATGAGCAGTTCTTC
NA	19	TRBV28	TRBD1	TRBJ2-1	CASSRATGGWRLKVNEQFF	TGTGCCAGCAGCCGAGCCACAGGGGGCTGGAGACTAAAGGTCAATGAGCAGTTCTTC
NA	14	TRBV4-1	NA	TRBJ1-1	CASSQDREDTEAFF	TGCGCCAGCAGCCAAGACAGGGAGGACACTGAAGCTTTCTTT
NA	15	TRBV10-3	NA	TRBJ2-4	CAISQRPTESGIQYF	TGTGCCATCAGCCAACGCCCGACAGAGTCTGGCATTCAGTACTTC
NA	10	TRBV29-1	NA	TRBJ2-3	CSAQTDTQYF	TGCAGCGCTCAAACAGATACGCAGTATTTT
NA	15	TRBV7-2	TRBD1	TRBJ2-7	CASSLRTGISYEQYF	TGTGCCAGCAGCCTACGGACAGGGATTTCCTACGAGCAGTACTTC
NA	14	TRBV2	NA	TRBJ2-1	CASSASRGYNEQFF	TGTGCCAGCAGCGCCAGTAGGGGCTACAATGAGCAGTTCTTC
NA	14	TRBV7-3	NA	TRBJ2-1	CASSFDRSVNEQFF	TGTGCCAGCAGCTTCGACAGGTCGGTCAATGAGCAGTTCTTC
few	11	TRBV30	TRBD1	TRBJ1-2	CANGTGGGYTF	TGTGCCAACGGGACAGGGGGTGGCTACACCTTC
NA	13	TRBV7-2	NA	TRBJ2-1	CASTGSTYNEQFF	TGTGCCAGCACCGGGAGTACCTACAATGAGCAGTTCTTC
NA	14	TRBV30	NA	TRBJ1-1	CALRQGGMDTEAFF	TGTGCACTGAGGCAGGGCGGAATGGACACTGAAGCTTTCTTT
NA	15	TRBV14	NA	TRBJ2-5	CASSLGGTPRETQYF	TGTGCCAGCAGCCTGGGCGGGACTCCCAGGGAGACCCAGTACTTC
NA	13	TRBV15	NA	TRBJ1-4	CATSRDLAEKLFF	TGTGCCACCAGCAGAGATCTCGCTGAAAAACTGTTTTTT
NA	17	TRBV5-1	TRBD2	TRBJ2-1	CASSGEPAGGPYNEQFF	TGCGCCAGCAGCGGCGAACCAGCGGGAGGACCCTACAATGAGCAGTTCTTC
NA	15	TRBV7-2	TRBD2	TRBJ2-7	CASSLERREFDEQYF	TGTGCCAGCAGCTTAGAAAGGCGGGAGTTTGACGAGCAGTACTTC
NA	14	TRBV29-1	TRBD1	TRBJ2-5	CSVYPGQGQETQYF	TGCAGCGTTTATCCGGGACAGGGCCAAGAGACCCAGTACTTC
once	16	TRBV19	TRBD1	TRBJ2-7	CASSLRGQGASYEQYF	TGTGCCAGTAGTCTCCGGGGACAGGGGGCGTCCTACGAGCAGTACTTC
NA	17	TRBV7-3	NA	TRBJ2-5	CASSLTGGFWAQETQYF	TGTGCCAGCAGCTTAACAGGTGGCTTTTGGGCGCAAGAGACCCAGTACTTC
NA	13	TRBV10-3	NA	TRBJ2-7	CAISEGVQREQYF	TGTGCCATCAGTGAGGGCGTGCAGCGGGAGCAGTACTTC
NA	14	TRBV19	NA	TRBJ1-5	CASRGQISNQPQHF	TGTGCCAGTAGAGGACAGATAAGCAATCAGCCCCAGCATTTT
NA	11	TRBV29-1	NA	TRBJ1-3	CSGGAGNTIYF	TGCAGCGGGGGCGCTGGAAACACCATATATTTT
few	13	TRBV11-3	TRBD1	TRBJ1-2	CASSSRGLTGYTF	TGTGCCAGCAGCTCGAGGGGGCTAACGGGCTACACCTTC
once	15	TRBV28	TRBD2	TRBJ2-5	CASTSHGREVQTQYF	TGTGCCAGCACCTCACACGGGCGGGAGGTACAGACCCAGTACTTC
few	17	TRBV4-2	NA	TRBJ2-1	CASSQDLWRSSYNEQFF	TGTGCCAGCAGCCAAGATCTCTGGCGGAGCTCCTACAATGAGCAGTTCTTC
NA	19	TRBV21-1	NA	TRBJ2-3	CASSTGLAGGETSTDTQYF	TGTGCCAGCAGCACCGGACTAGCGGGAGGGGAAACTAGCACAGATACGCAGTATTTT
NA	16	TRBV5-1	NA	TRBJ1-4	CASSLAETWPNEKLFF	TGCGCCAGCAGCTTGGCGGAGACATGGCCTAATGAAAAACTGTTTTTT